Below are 26 T cell receptor beta chains sequenced from a single sample in a study of neoadjuvant anti-PD-1 for oral cavity cancer. As for time point: after neoadjuvant nivolumab, at surgical resection. The protocol was immunoSEQ multiplex PCR, while the TCRdb copy is restricted to in-frame clones and leaves out a portion. Here the sample spans around 35,000 clones, around two fifths being singletons. Here the sequenced sample was tumor tissue, taken after nivolumab (anti-PD-1) treatment. The receptors here all came from a person aged 40 to 85 with oral cavity squamous cell carcinoma.

The chain employs TRBV7-9 and TRBJ2-2; 8 nucleotides align to TRBD1. J gave up 3 bases and V 5 bases, and 17 bases lay outside the gene matches. The CDR3 has 19 residues. Per the germline V gene, CDR1 is SEHNR and CDR2 is FQNEAQ (reference sequence). CDR3 bases: TGTGCCAGCAGCCACCGTGGGACAGGCAATCTCTGGGACACCGGGGAGCTGTTTTTT. Its protein product is CASSHRGTGNLWDTGELFF. The entire variable domain, with the rest obtained from reference TRBV7-9 and TRBJ2-2, is as follows: DTGVSQNPRHKITKRGQNVTFRCDPISEHNRLYWYRQTLGQGPEFLTYFQNEAQLEKSRLLSDRFSAERPKGSFSTLEIQRTEQGDSAMYLCASSHRGTGNLWDTGELFFGEGSRLTVL.

The V and J genes are TRBV9 and TRBJ2-3; D gene uncertain. The V gene's germline CDR1 is SGDLS and CDR2 YYNGEE. The length of the CDR3 is 13 residues. V was clipped by 0 bases and J by 2 bases, with 4 bases between them. In nucleotides, the CDR3 is TGTGCCAGCAGCGTAGTCGACACAGATACGCAGTATTTT. Translating gives CASSVVDTDTQYF.

This chain joins TRBV4-1 and TRBJ2-7; 10 nucleotides line up with TRBD2. The CDR3 contains 15 residues. J gave up 2 bases and V 4 bases, and 5 bases lay outside the gene matches. CDR1 is MGHRA and CDR2 is YSYEKL in the germline V gene. The CDR3 reads CASSRGLAATYEQYF. The DNA of the CDR3 is TGCGCCAGCAGCCGAGGACTAGCGGCAACCTACGAGCAGTACTTC.

The genes are TRBV5-4 and TRBJ1-2; D ambiguous. The CDR3 has 16 amino acids. Trimming cost V 1 base and J 7 bases, with 20 bases left between them. Per germline, CDR1 SGHNT and CDR2 YYREEE (reference sequence). The CDR3 loop is CASSLRFRTTPFGYTF. The CDR3 bases are TGTGCCAGCAGCTTGCGGTTCCGGACCACCCCCTTTGGCTACACCTTC.

This clone appeared a few times. The rearrangement uses TRBV29-1 and TRBJ2-1; a weak D match, TRBD1 (6 bases). The length of the CDR3 is 13 residues. CDR1 and CDR2 from the germline V gene are SQVTM and ANQGSEA. The V end was cut by 7 bases, the J end by 0 bases, with 10 bases between. This CDR3 reads CSAGQYSYNEQFF. The CDR3 nucleotides read TGCAGCGCAGGACAGTACTCCTACAATGAGCAGTTCTTC.

The chain carries TRBV6-1 and TRBJ1-5; D call uncertain. CDR1 is MNHNS and CDR2 is SASEGT in the germline V gene. Between the trimmed V and J ends, which lost 2 bases and 10 bases, there was a span of 12 bases. There are 13 residues in the CDR3. The CDR3 loop reads CASSEIRKDPQHF. In nucleotides, the CDR3 is TGTGCCAGCAGTGAAATCCGGAAAGACCCCCAGCATTTT.

V usage is TRBV11-2 and J usage is TRBJ1-3; D gene ambiguous. The germline gives CDR1 SGHAT, CDR2 FQNNGV. Trimming removed 1 base at V and 1 base at J, with 8 bases between. The CDR3 sequence is 15 residues long. CDR3 region: CASSLVDGSGNTIYF. The CDR3, as DNA: TGTGCCAGCAGCTTAGTTGACGGTTCTGGAAACACCATATATTTT.

This clone was counted many times. The rearrangement uses TRBV18 and TRBJ2-1; the match to TRBD2 covers 8 bases. Germline values: CDR1 KGHSH, CDR2 LQKENI. The V gene end was trimmed by 0 bases and the J gene end by 8 bases; junction bases not matched to a gene: 6. The CDR3 is 15 amino acids. This chain's CDR3 is CASSPPSGSKDEQFF. For the CDR3, the DNA is TGTGCCAGCTCACCACCGAGCGGGAGTAAAGATGAGCAGTTCTTC.

This clone showed up just a few times. The chain employs TRBV5-6 and TRBJ2-3; D uncertain. Trimming left V 1 base short and J 1 base short, with 4 bases between. Germline-derived CDR1 and CDR2 are SGHDT and YYEEEE. There are 13 residues in the CDR3. The CDR3 coding sequence is TGTGCCAGCAGCTTGAAGGGCACAGATACGCAGTATTTT. The encoded protein is CASSLKGTDTQYF. Full variable domain (outside the CDR3, taken from reference TRBV5-6 and TRBJ2-3): DAGVTQSPTHLIKTRGQQVTLRCSPKSGHDTVSWYQQALGQGPQFIFQYYEEEERQRGNFPDRFSGHQFPNYSSELNVNALLLGDSALYLCASSLKGTDTQYFGPGTRLTVL.

This clone was recorded a few times. The CDR3 coding sequence is TGTGCCAGCAGTCCCTCTAGCGGCGAGACTTGGTACGAGCAGTACTTC. Amino acid sequence: CASSPSSGETWYEQYF. The V gene is TRBV27, the J gene TRBJ2-7; TRBD2 matches 7 bases. Germline CDR1 and CDR2: MNHEY and SMNVEV (reference sequence). The CDR3 totals 16 residues. Trimming cost V 5 bases and J 4 bases; bases outside gene matches: 14.

This chain joins TRBV5-1 and TRBJ1-2; no definite D call. The CDR3 covers 13 residues. The germline V and J ends were trimmed by 0 bases and 4 bases, with 7 bases remaining between them. Germline V gives CDR1 SGHRS, CDR2 YFSETQ. The CDR3 coding sequence is TGCGCCAGCAGCTTGGACCGAATCTATGGCTACACCTTC. This translates into CASSLDRIYGYTF.

This clone was observed a single time. V usage is TRBV2 and J usage is TRBJ2-1; D not certain. Germline V CDR1 and CDR2: SNHLY, FYNNEI. This CDR3 has 13 residues. V gave up 0 bases and J gave up 7 bases, with 7 bases separating them. In DNA form, the CDR3 reads TGTGCCAGCAGTGAAGCACTTAATAATGAGCAGTTCTTC. This sequence encodes CASSEALNNEQFF.

The rearrangement joins TRBV27 to TRBJ2-3; no clear D gene. Germline V gene lookup returns CDR1 MNHEY and CDR2 SMNVEV (reference sequence). The ends were cut back, 3 bases at V and 0 bases at J, with 10 bases in the middle. The CDR3 has 15 amino acids. CDR3 sequence: CASSFGRSSTDTQYF. The DNA for the CDR3 is TGTGCCAGCAGTTTCGGCCGGTCTAGCACAGATACGCAGTATTTT.

The rearrangement links TRBV5-4 to TRBJ2-7; no clear D gene. Trimming removed 0 bases at V and 2 bases at J, with 9 bases between. CDR3 length equals 14 residues. Germline V lookup: CDR1 SGHNT, CDR2 YYREEE (reference sequence). CDR3 region: CASSLGQRTYEQYF. In DNA form, the CDR3 reads TGTGCCAGCAGCTTGGGGCAGCGAACCTACGAGCAGTACTTC.

J is TRBJ2-7 and V is TRBV6-5, with D perhaps assigned TRBD1 or TRBD2 (5 bases each). The CDR3 has 15 amino acids. Trimming took off 0 bases at V and 4 bases at J, with 13 bases between the two ends. Germline V gene data show CDR1 as MNHEY and CDR2 as SVGAGI. CDR3 sequence (DNA): TGTGCCAGCAGTTACTCGAATTGGGGGTTTTACGAGCAGTACTTC. Its translation is CASSYSNWGFYEQYF.

The CDR3 protein is CASKGTGTFNYGYTF. The DNA of the CDR3 is TGTGCCAGCAAGGGGACCGGAACCTTTAACTATGGCTACACCTTC. This chain connects TRBV27 to TRBJ1-2; TRBD1 might be the D (5 bases). The CDR3 consists of 15 residues. CDR1 and CDR2 (germline): MNHEY, SMNVEV (reference sequence). V lost 7 bases to trimming and J lost 1 base, with 16 bases between them.

This clone was counted between two and nine times. The V and J genes are TRBV7-9 and TRBJ2-3, with D possibly matching TRBD2 (6 bases). V was shortened by 1 base and J by 4 bases, with 12 bases between the two germline ends. Germline assignment: CDR1 SEHNR and CDR2 FQNEAQ (reference sequence). The CDR3 totals 15 residues. DNA of the CDR3: TGTGCCAGCAGCTTAGGGTCGCGGGAAGCAGATACGCAGTATTTT. It is translated as CASSLGSREADTQYF. The variable domain in full, with the rest retrieved from reference TRBV7-9 and TRBJ2-3, is DTGVSQNPRHKITKRGQNVTFRCDPISEHNRLYWYRQTLGQGPEFLTYFQNEAQLEKSRLLSDRFSAERPKGSFSTLEIQRTEQGDSAMYLCASSLGSREADTQYFGPGTRLTVL.

The J gene is TRBJ1-2, the V gene TRBV2, with D possibly being TRBD1 (6 bases). The CDR3 is made up of 13 amino acids. Trimming took off 6 bases at V and 3 bases at J, with 11 bases between the two ends. The germline V gene has CDR1 SNHLY and CDR2 FYNNEI. The CDR3 reads CASSVGGYYGYTF. In DNA, the CDR3 is TGTGCCAGCAGCGTAGGGGGATACTATGGCTACACCTTC.

There are a few counts of this clone. V usage is TRBV15 and J usage is TRBJ1-5, with unresolved D. This CDR3 region has 15 residues. In germline, CDR1 is LNHNV, CDR2 YYDKDF (reference sequence). V was shortened by 0 bases and J by 6 bases, with 12 bases between the two germline ends. As DNA, the CDR3 is TGTGCCACCAGCAGAGATCTGCAGGCTGTTCAGCCCCAGCATTTT. Amino acid sequence: CATSRDLQAVQPQHF.

The rearrangement links TRBV5-5 to TRBJ1-2; perhaps TRBD1 as D (5 bases). Trimming left V 4 bases short and J 4 bases short, with 17 bases between. This CDR3 has 15 residues. CDR1 and CDR2 (germline): SGHKS, YYEKEE (reference sequence). This chain's CDR3 is CASSPTGTSGYGYTF. DNA for the CDR3: TGTGCCAGCAGCCCAACCGGGACGTCGGGCTATGGCTACACCTTC.

The rearrangement joins TRBV4-1 to TRBJ1-6; a possible D gene is TRBD1 (6 bases). Trimming stripped 3 bases from V and 1 base from J, with 13 bases between. Germline V gene data show CDR1 as MGHRA and CDR2 as YSYEKL. CDR3 size: 17 residues. The CDR3 bases are TGCGCCAGCAGCCAGGGTTCGAGGGGGTCCTATAATTCACCCCTCCACTTT. Encoded protein: CASSQGSRGSYNSPLHF.

V is TRBV2 and J is TRBJ2-7; TRBD1 agrees at 10 bases. V lost 6 bases to trimming and J lost 3 bases; unmatched junction nucleotides: 5. The germline V gene encodes CDR1 SNHLY and CDR2 FYNNEI. CDR3 length: 14 residues. DNA for the CDR3: TGTGCCAGCAGAGGGGACAGGGGTGTCTACGAGCAGTACTTC. Encoded protein: CASRGDRGVYEQYF.

This clone came up a few times. The chain couples TRBV2 to TRBJ1-2, with 10 bases matching TRBD1. After removal of 4 bases from V and 5 bases from J, the junction contained 4 bases not matched to a gene. CDR1 is SNHLY, CDR2 FYNNEI, per germline. The CDR3 sequence is 14 residues long. CDR3 residues: CASSVGTGAYGYTF. As DNA, the CDR3 is TGTGCCAGCAGTGTTGGGACAGGGGCATATGGCTACACCTTC.

The gene calls are TRBV9 and TRBJ2-1; 10 nucleotides agree with TRBD2. The CDR3 runs 15 residues. J was trimmed by 1 base and V by 6 bases; bases with no gene match: 4. Germline values: CDR1 SGDLS, CDR2 YYNGEE. The CDR3 DNA follows: TGTGCCAGCAATCTAGCGGGGGAGTCCTACAATGAGCAGTTCTTC. Its translation: CASNLAGESYNEQFF. The variable domain in full, completed from reference TRBV9 and TRBJ2-1, reads DSGVTQTPKHLITATGQRVTLRCSPRSGDLSVYWYQQSLDQGLQFLIQYYNGEERAKGNILERFSAQQFPDLHSELNLSSLELGDSALYFCASNLAGESYNEQFFGPGTRLTVL.

CDR3 coding DNA: TGTGCCAGCAGTTTGTCCCCCGGGACAGGGAACGGCTACACCTTC. This sequence encodes CASSLSPGTGNGYTF. The chain recombines TRBV28 with TRBJ1-2, with 9 bases identical to TRBD1. Per germline, CDR1 MDHEN and CDR2 SYDVKM. There are 15 residues in the CDR3. J gave up 8 bases and V 3 bases, and 10 bases lay outside the gene matches.

The CDR3 nucleotides read TGTGCCAGCAAAACTAGCGGGGGGACGTATGAGCAGTTCTTC. This gives the protein CASKTSGGTYEQFF. This chain connects TRBV6-5 to TRBJ2-1; 12 bases are a match to TRBD2. J lost 8 bases, V lost 7 bases, and 6 bases had no gene match. Germline lookup yields CDR1 MNHEY and CDR2 SVGAGI. CDR3 length equals 14 residues.